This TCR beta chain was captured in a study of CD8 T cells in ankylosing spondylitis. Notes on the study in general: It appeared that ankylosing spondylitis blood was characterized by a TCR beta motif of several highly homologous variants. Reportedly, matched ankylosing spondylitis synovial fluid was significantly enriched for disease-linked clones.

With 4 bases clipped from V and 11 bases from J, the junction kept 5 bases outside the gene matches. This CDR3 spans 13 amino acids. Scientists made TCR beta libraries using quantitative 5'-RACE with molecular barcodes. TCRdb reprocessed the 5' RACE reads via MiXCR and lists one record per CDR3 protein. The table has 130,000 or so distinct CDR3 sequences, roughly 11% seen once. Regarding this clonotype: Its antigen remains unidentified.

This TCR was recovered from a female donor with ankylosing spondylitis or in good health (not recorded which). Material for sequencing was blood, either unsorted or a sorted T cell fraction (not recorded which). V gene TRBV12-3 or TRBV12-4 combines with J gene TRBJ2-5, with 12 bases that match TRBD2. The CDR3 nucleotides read TGTGCCAGCAGTTCGACTAGCGGGGGTCTTCAGTACTTC. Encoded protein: CASSSTSGGLQYF.